The entry that follows covers one T cell receptor (beta chain) sequence. No antigen is known for it. At one end the junction does not follow the germline gene, possibly because of a read error. The data were obtained in a study of cytomegalovirus exposure and HLA in healthy donors. Per the germline V gene, CDR1 is SEHNR and CDR2 is FQNEAQ (reference sequence). This CDR3 is 14 amino acids long. Overall study results and limits: Most subjects had HLA-A and HLA-B alleles reportedly predicted accurately by TCR beta sequences.

PCR amplification relied on 60 Vbeta primers (plus 13 Jbeta primers). Repertoires were generated with immunoSEQ multiplex PCR, while TCRdb's copy carries only in-frame clones and drops some. The sample holds under 300,000 clones, 86% seen once. The receptor's source is a man aged 40-50 years in good health and CMV-seropositive. Input material: PBMCs. The J gene is TRBJ1-5, the V gene TRBV7-9; 8 bases match TRBD1. For the CDR3, the DNA is TGTTCCAGCAGCGACGGGACAGGAGGGCTGCCCCAGCATTTT. Translated, it gives CSSSDGTGGLPQHF.